A selection of T cell receptor beta chains follows, all from one sample in a study of OX40 agonist ivuxolimab in advanced cancers. The protocol was immunoSEQ multiplex PCR, while the TCRdb copy is restricted to in-frame clones and leaves out a portion. The sample lists 25,000 to 35,000 clones, roughly 90% occurring once. Sequences were derived from CD4+ or CD8+ T cells sorted from blood, sampled in a trial of the OX40 agonist ivuxolimab. The receptors derive from an adult with an advanced solid tumor such as melanoma, head and neck, liver or kidney cancer. Both conserved end residues are part of each CDR3. The D gene is left open where the match is weak. For some rows the clone size is stated as once, few or many, or as a class when expanded; others skip it.

clone size: .; J gene: TRBJ2-7; V gene: TRBV7-8; D gene: TRBD2; CDR3 protein: CASSSWSSGIEQYF; CDR3 DNA: TGTGCCAGCAGCTCCTGGTCCAGCGGGATCGAGCAGTACTTC
clone size: .; J gene: TRBJ2-1; V gene: TRBV5-1; D gene: .; CDR3 protein: CASSFGRDVSSYNEQFF; CDR3 DNA: TGCGCCAGCAGCTTCGGACGGGACGTTAGCTCCTACAATGAGCAGTTCTTC
clone size: few; J gene: TRBJ1-2; V gene: TRBV30; D gene: .; CDR3 protein: CAWDGGYGYTF; CDR3 DNA: TGTGCCTGGGACGGCGGATATGGCTACACCTTC
clone size: .; J gene: TRBJ2-1; V gene: TRBV11-2; D gene: TRBD1; CDR3 protein: CASTGQDRGEQFF; CDR3 DNA: TGTGCCAGCACGGGACAGGACCGCGGTGAGCAGTTCTTC
clone size: .; J gene: TRBJ1-4; V gene: TRBV5-1; D gene: .; CDR3 protein: CASSSIGEGVNEKLFF; CDR3 DNA: TGCGCCAGCAGCTCGATTGGGGAGGGAGTAAATGAAAAACTGTTTTTT
clone size: .; J gene: TRBJ2-3; V gene: TRBV28; D gene: TRBD2; CDR3 protein: CASSDPKRGGGDTQYF; CDR3 DNA: TGTGCCAGCAGTGACCCCAAGCGGGGGGGTGGAGATACGCAGTATTTT
clone size: .; J gene: TRBJ2-7; V gene: TRBV18; D gene: TRBD2; CDR3 protein: CASSPPTSGSYEQYF; CDR3 DNA: TGTGCCAGCTCACCACCGACTAGCGGGAGCTACGAGCAGTACTTC
clone size: .; J gene: TRBJ2-7; V gene: TRBV5-6; D gene: TRBD2; CDR3 protein: CASSFTSGVREQYF; CDR3 DNA: TGTGCCAGCAGCTTCACTAGCGGGGTACGAGAGCAGTACTTC
clone size: .; J gene: TRBJ1-1; V gene: TRBV4-1; D gene: TRBD1; CDR3 protein: CASSPGQGGTEAFF; CDR3 DNA: TGCGCCAGCAGCCCTGGACAGGGGGGTACTGAAGCTTTCTTT
clone size: .; J gene: TRBJ2-7; V gene: TRBV7-9; D gene: TRBD2; CDR3 protein: CASSLESGSLLYEQYF; CDR3 DNA: TGTGCCAGCAGCTTGGAAAGCGGGAGTCTTCTTTACGAGCAGTACTTC
clone size: .; J gene: TRBJ2-1; V gene: TRBV11-1; D gene: .; CDR3 protein: CASSLPTGAETYNEQFF; CDR3 DNA: TGTGCCAGCAGCTTACCCACCGGGGCAGAAACCTACAATGAGCAGTTCTTC
clone size: .; J gene: TRBJ2-7; V gene: TRBV7-2; D gene: TRBD2; CDR3 protein: CASSLRASGSYEQYF; CDR3 DNA: TGTGCCAGCAGCTTAAGGGCTAGCGGGAGCTACGAGCAGTACTTC
clone size: .; J gene: TRBJ1-5; V gene: TRBV29-1; D gene: .; CDR3 protein: CSVGRANQPQHF; CDR3 DNA: TGCAGCGTTGGCCGGGCGAATCAGCCCCAGCATTTT
clone size: few; J gene: TRBJ2-7; V gene: TRBV7-9; D gene: .; CDR3 protein: CASSYQGPLALSYEQYF; CDR3 DNA: TGTGCCAGCAGCTATCAGGGTCCACTTGCCCTTAGCTACGAGCAGTACTTC
clone size: .; J gene: TRBJ2-1; V gene: TRBV11-2; D gene: TRBD2; CDR3 protein: CASSLRSSGRWSEQFF; CDR3 DNA: TGTGCCAGCAGCTTAAGGTCTAGCGGGAGATGGAGTGAGCAGTTCTTC
clone size: .; J gene: TRBJ2-1; V gene: TRBV29-1; D gene: .; CDR3 protein: CSVEIAVNEQFF; CDR3 DNA: TGCAGCGTTGAGATCGCGGTTAATGAGCAGTTCTTC
clone size: .; J gene: TRBJ1-2; V gene: TRBV19; D gene: .; CDR3 protein: CASEADYGYTF; CDR3 DNA: TGTGCCAGTGAGGCCGACTATGGCTACACCTTC
clone size: .; J gene: TRBJ1-1; V gene: TRBV9; D gene: .; CDR3 protein: CASSVEGKNTEAFF; CDR3 DNA: TGTGCCAGCAGCGTAGAGGGTAAGAACACTGAAGCTTTCTTT
clone size: .; J gene: TRBJ2-1; V gene: TRBV7-6; D gene: .; CDR3 protein: CASSLAGEYNEQFF; CDR3 DNA: TGTGCCAGCAGCTTAGCGGGAGAGTACAATGAGCAGTTCTTC